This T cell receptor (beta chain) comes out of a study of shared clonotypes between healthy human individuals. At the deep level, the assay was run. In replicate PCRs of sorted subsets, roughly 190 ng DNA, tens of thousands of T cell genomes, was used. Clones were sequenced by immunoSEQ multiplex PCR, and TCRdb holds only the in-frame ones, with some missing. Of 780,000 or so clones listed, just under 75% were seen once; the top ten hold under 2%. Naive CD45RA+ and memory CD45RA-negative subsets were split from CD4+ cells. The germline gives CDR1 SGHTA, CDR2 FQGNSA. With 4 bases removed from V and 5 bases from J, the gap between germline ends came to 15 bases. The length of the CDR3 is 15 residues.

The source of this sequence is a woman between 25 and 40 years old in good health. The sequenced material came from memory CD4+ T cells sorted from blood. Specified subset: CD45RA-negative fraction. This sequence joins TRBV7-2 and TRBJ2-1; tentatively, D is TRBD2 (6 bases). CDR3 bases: TGTGCCAGCAGCTACAGCGTACTAGCTAACAATGAGCAGTTCTTC. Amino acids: CASSYSVLANNEQFF.